The present T cell receptor (beta chain) was sequenced within a study of T cells in women clearing cervical HPV infection. CDR3 length: 18 residues. Germline V lookup: CDR1 LNHDA, CDR2 SQIVND (reference sequence). The germline V and J ends were trimmed by 0 bases and 0 bases, with 14 bases remaining between them. Assay: immunoSEQ multiplex PCR; the TCRdb copy retains only in-frame clones and omits some. This table lists 35,000 to 45,000 clones. Points on this clone: From the germline J gene comes the end of the CDR3, since the read stops 3 residues before it.

This TCR was recovered from a woman aged 18 to 75 with a cervical HPV16 infection that either progressed to CIN3+ or cleared (not recorded which). The sample comprised blood buffy coat. This sequence joins TRBV19 and TRBJ1-4; D may be TRBD1 (6 bases). Incomplete CDR3 DNA: TGTGCCAGTAGTATAGATCTAGGCAGGGGTGCAACTAATGAAAAA. It codes for CASSIDLGRGATNEK. In full, the CDR3 reads CASSIDLGRGATNEKLFF.